The entry below describes one TCR beta chain. Produced via immunoSEQ multiplex PCR; TCRdb's table is partial and in-frame only. The repertoire holds about 22,000 clones, approximately 84% seen once, with approximately 7.7% in the top ten. This sample stems from a study of T cell changes during pregnancy in multiple sclerosis. The junction had 9 bases not matched to a gene; V was cut back by 7 bases and J by 7 bases. Germline-derived CDR1 and CDR2 are MDHEN and SYDVKM. The CDR3 length is 14 residues. Source: CD8+ T cells from peripheral blood mononuclear cells, taken after pregnancy. The receptor was derived from a female donor with multiple sclerosis, enrolled in a pregnancy study. The gene calls are TRBV28 and TRBJ2-2; 7 bases fit TRBD2. CDR3 loop: CASTLTSASGELFF. The CDR3 DNA reads TGTGCCAGCACCTTAACTAGCGCTAGCGGGGAGCTGTTTTTT.